The next 3 T cell receptor beta chains were all read from a single sample in a study of blood T cell repertoires in COVID-19. Sequencing used immunoSEQ multiplex PCR; TCRdb keeps in-frame clones, though not all of them. Among around 170,000 clones, roughly 86% were seen once, and the ten largest hold approximately 2.9%. The source material was peripheral blood. All receptors come from a woman aged 25 to 45 with active or convalescent COVID-19.

J is TRBJ1-1 and V is TRBV6-1, with D tentatively TRBD1 (5 bases). The V end was cut by 3 bases, the J end by 6 bases, with 14 bases between. CDR3 length: 14 amino acids. Germline loops: CDR1 MNHNS, CDR2 SASEGT. The CDR3 region has the DNA TGTGCCAGCAGTGATGAAAAGGGGATCGCTGAAGCTTTCTTT. Translated: CASSDEKGIAEAFF.

This clone was recorded at least ten times. The chain recombines TRBV30 with TRBJ1-2; the D is unclear. There are 13 residues in the CDR3. Germline V CDR1 and CDR2: GTSNPN, SVGIG (reference sequence). V was shortened by 2 bases and J by 3 bases, with 10 bases between the two germline ends. The CDR3, as DNA: TGTGCCTGGAGTTTAAGGAGGGACTATGGCTACACCTTC. Translated, it gives CAWSLRRDYGYTF.

The chain has TRBV7-2 and TRBJ2-1, with 9 bases lining up with TRBD1. The CDR3 runs 15 residues. The germline V gene encodes CDR1 SGHTA and CDR2 FQGNSA. Unmatched junction bases numbered 3, after V lost 0 bases and J lost 6 bases. DNA for the CDR3: TGTGCCAGCAGCTTAGCATGGACAGGGGTCAATGAGCAGTTCTTC. It specifies CASSLAWTGVNEQFF.